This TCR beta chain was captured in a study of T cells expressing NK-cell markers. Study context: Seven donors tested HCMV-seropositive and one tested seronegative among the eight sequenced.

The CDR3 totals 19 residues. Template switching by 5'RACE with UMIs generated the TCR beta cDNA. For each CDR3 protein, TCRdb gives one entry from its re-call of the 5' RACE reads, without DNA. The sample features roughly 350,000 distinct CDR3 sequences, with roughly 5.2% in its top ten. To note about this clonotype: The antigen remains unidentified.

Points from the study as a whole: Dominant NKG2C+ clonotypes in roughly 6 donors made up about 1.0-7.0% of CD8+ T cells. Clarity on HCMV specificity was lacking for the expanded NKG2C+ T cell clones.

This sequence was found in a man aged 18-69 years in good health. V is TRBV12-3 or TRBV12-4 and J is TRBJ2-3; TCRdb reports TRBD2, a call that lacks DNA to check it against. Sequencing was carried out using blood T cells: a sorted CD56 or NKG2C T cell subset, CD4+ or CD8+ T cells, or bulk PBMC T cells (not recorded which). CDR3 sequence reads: CASSGSSGGVSLFVDTQYF.